The 17 T cell receptor beta chains presented below share a single source sample, sequenced in a study of T-cell memory formation after mild COVID-19. TCRdb processed the 5' RACE reads anew with MiXCR; each CDR3 protein has one entry. The sample has 250,000 to 350,000 distinct CDR3 sequences, roughly 19% seen once. The sample was PBMCs or a T cell subset sorted from them (not recorded which). These receptors came from a man aged 18 to 29 who had mild COVID-19 (a few samples of this study predate the infection). Cell type and time point are not known.

This chain joins TRBV5-6 and TRBJ1-4; no reliable D call. The CDR3 length is 17 residues. V gave up 4 bases and J gave up 0 bases, with 16 bases separating them. Germline lookup yields CDR1 SGHDT and CDR2 YYEEEE. The CDR3: CASSGLGPETTNEKLFF. The CDR3 DNA follows: TGTGCCAGCAGCGGCTTGGGTCCTGAAACAACTAATGAAAAACTGTTTTTT.

V gene TRBV20-1 combines with J gene TRBJ2-1, with D unclear. There are 14 residues in the CDR3. Germline-derived CDR1 and CDR2 are DFQATT and SNEGSKA (reference sequence). The V end lost 3 bases, the J end lost 3 bases, and 12 bases lay between the germline ends. The CDR3 DNA sequence: TGCAGTGCTAGCGCGCCGCAGTTCTACAATGAGCAGTTCTTC. This sequence encodes CSASAPQFYNEQFF.

A few counts support this clonotype. The rearrangement uses TRBV7-9 and TRBJ2-7, with TRBD1 as a possible D gene (7 bases). Trimming cost V 8 bases and J 5 bases, with 19 bases left between them. The germline V gene has CDR1 SEHNR and CDR2 FQNEAQ (reference sequence). The CDR3 is made up of 14 amino acids. The CDR3, as DNA: TGTGCCAGCGGGGGGTTCGACAGGGTCAACGAGCAGTACTTC. Amino acid sequence: CASGGFDRVNEQYF.

The CDR3 DNA is TGTGCCAGCAGCTCATGGGGGGCAGCTGGGGCCAACGTCCTGACTTTC. It yields the protein CASSSWGAAGANVLTF. The genes are TRBV7-9 and TRBJ2-6; D tentatively fits TRBD1 or TRBD2 (6 bases each). Germline CDR1 SEHNR, CDR2 FQNEAQ (reference sequence). V lost 4 bases, J lost 2 bases, and 12 bases lay in between. The CDR3 covers 16 residues.

This clonotype was detected a few times. The chain uses TRBV20-1 and TRBJ2-2; D is unresolved. The germline V and J ends were trimmed by 3 bases and 0 bases, with 5 bases remaining between them. The length of the CDR3 is 13 residues. The germline CDR1 and CDR2 sequences are DFQATT and SNEGSKA (reference sequence). The CDR3 sequence is CSASRPNTGELFF. DNA for the CDR3: TGCAGTGCTAGCAGGCCGAACACCGGGGAGCTGTTTTTT.

The chain combines TRBV7-2 with TRBJ1-2; D remains unclear. This CDR3 contains 13 residues. The V gene's germline CDR1 is SGHTA and CDR2 FQGNSA. Deletions cut 3 bases from V and 6 bases from J, with 11 bases between. CDR3 loop: CASSFSRADGYTF. The CDR3 DNA sequence: TGTGCCAGCAGCTTTTCTAGGGCGGATGGCTACACCTTC.

This chain links TRBV4-3 with TRBJ2-3; 7 bases map to TRBD2. Germline trimming cut 4 bases from V and 6 bases from J; bases unmatched to any gene: 13. There are 16 residues in the CDR3. Germline loops: CDR1 LGHNA, CDR2 YSLEER. The CDR3: CASSPLGAGEGDTQYF. In nucleotides, the CDR3 is TGCGCCAGCAGCCCCCTAGGGGCGGGGGAGGGGGATACGCAGTATTTT.

The chain combines TRBV6-5 with TRBJ1-6; D gene ambiguous. CDR3 length: 17 amino acids. Trimming removed 6 bases at V and 0 bases at J, with 15 bases between. Germline V gene lookup returns CDR1 MNHEY and CDR2 SVGAGI. CDR3 nucleotides: TGTGCCAGCAGCCCTTTTGGCAGAAGCTCCTATAATTCACCCCTCCACTTT. Residues: CASSPFGRSSYNSPLHF.

A few counts support this clonotype. The chain carries TRBV6-2 or TRBV6-3 and TRBJ2-5, with D perhaps matching TRBD1 (7 bases). Trimming removed 7 bases at V and 5 bases at J, with 14 bases between. The CDR3 runs to 13 residues. From germline, CDR1 is MNHEY and CDR2 SVGEGT. This chain's CDR3 is CASIGGGLETQYF. CDR3 DNA: TGTGCCAGCATAGGAGGGGGCTTGGAGACCCAGTACTTC.

This rearrangement joins TRBV5-1 to TRBJ2-1, with TRBD2 identical over 12 bases. CDR3 length equals 15 residues. Unmatched junction bases numbered 8, after V lost 5 bases and J lost 8 bases. Germline V gene data show CDR1 as SGHRS and CDR2 as YFSETQ. CDR3 residues: CASRPTSGGVDEQFF. CDR3 sequence (DNA): TGCGCCAGCAGACCGACTAGCGGGGGTGTCGATGAGCAGTTCTTC. Complete variable domain (other parts from reference TRBV5-1 and TRBJ2-1): KAGVTQTPRYLIKTRGQQVTLSCSPISGHRSVSWYQQTPGQGLQFLFEYFSETQRNKGNFPGRFSGRQFSNSRSEMNVSTLELGDSALYLCASRPTSGGVDEQFFGPGTRLTVL.

This clonotype came up a few times. The chain recombines TRBV5-1 with TRBJ1-2; tentatively, D is TRBD1 (6 bases). CDR3 length equals 16 residues. From germline, CDR1 is SGHRS and CDR2 YFSETQ. The germline V and J ends were trimmed by 0 bases and 5 bases, with 17 bases remaining between them. CDR3 sequence (DNA): TGCGCCAGCAGCTTGGAGGTGCCGGGGGCGCGGTATGGCTACACCTTC. It is translated as CASSLEVPGARYGYTF.

J is TRBJ2-3 and V is TRBV20-1; D is unresolved. The CDR3 spans 11 residues. Germline V CDR1 and CDR2: DFQATT, SNEGSKA (reference sequence). V lost 3 bases and J lost 6, with 7 bases in between. The CDR3 nucleotides are TGCAGTGCTAGTCGGCAGGATACGCAGTATTTT. Amino acids: CSASRQDTQYF.

In its sample, this clonotype was seen many times. This chain connects TRBV3-1 to TRBJ2-4, with 13 positions matching TRBD2. The germline V gene has CDR1 LGHDT and CDR2 YNNKEL (reference sequence). The V and J ends lost 4 bases and 1 base, in that order; junction bases with no gene match: 1. This CDR3 is 16 amino acids long. CDR3 region: CASSPTSGGAKNIQYF. CDR3 DNA: TGTGCCAGCAGCCCGACTAGCGGGGGGGCCAAAAACATTCAGTACTTC. Based on the CDR3 plus reference TRBV3-1 and TRBJ2-4, the full variable domain is DTAVSQTPKYLVTQMGNDKSIKCEQNLGHDTMYWYKQDSKKFLKIMFSYNNKELIINETVPNRFSPKSPDKAHLNLHINSLELGDSAVYFCASSPTSGGAKNIQYFGAGTRLSVL.

This clonotype has more than one count but fewer than ten. The chain links TRBV6-6 to TRBJ1-1, with D unresolved. CDR3 length: 13 residues. The germline gives CDR1 MNHNY, CDR2 SVGAGI (reference sequence). V was pared by 6 bases and J by 1 base, with 9 bases between. Here the CDR3 reads CASRSRGNTEAFF. CDR3 in DNA: TGTGCCAGCAGGTCCCGAGGGAACACTGAAGCTTTCTTT.

This clonotype was counted between two and nine times. The V call is TRBV7-9, the J call TRBJ2-1; tentative D call: TRBD2 (5 bases). There are 14 residues in the CDR3. V lost 4 bases and J 8 bases, leaving 15 bases between the germline ends. Germline lookup yields CDR1 SEHNR and CDR2 FQNEAQ (reference sequence). CDR3 bases: TGTGCCAGCAGCTCGAGCCTACTAGTCCATGAGCAGTTCTTC. Protein product: CASSSSLLVHEQFF.

Only a few counts were recorded for this clonotype. The rearrangement joins TRBV5-1 to TRBJ2-3, with 8 bases matching TRBD1. The CDR3 sequence is 15 residues long. V was clipped by 2 bases and J by 3 bases; unmatched bases: 5. Germline-derived CDR1 and CDR2 are SGHRS and YFSETQ. The CDR3 is CASSFDRGRTDTQYF. CDR3 nucleotide sequence: TGCGCCAGCAGCTTCGACAGGGGTAGGACAGATACGCAGTATTTT.

This chain connects TRBV4-2 to TRBJ1-6, with 7 bases matching TRBD1. The CDR3 loop spans 15 amino acids. CDR1 LGHNA and CDR2 YNFKEQ come from the germline V gene. V lost 1 base to trimming and J lost 10 bases; unmatched junction nucleotides: 7. In nucleotides, the CDR3 is TGTGCCAGCAGCCAAGCGGCAGGCAGGGGGTCACCCCTCCACTTT. Translating gives CASSQAAGRGSPLHF.